The 21 T cell receptor beta chains presented below share a single source sample, sequenced in a study of T cells in women clearing cervical HPV infection. TCRdb's table, derived via immunoSEQ multiplex PCR, lists solely in-frame clones and lacks some. The sample table includes about 27,000 clones. Source material: blood buffy coat. The source is a woman aged 18-70 years with a cervical HPV16 infection that either progressed to CIN3+ or cleared (not recorded which).

In the case of this clone: The sequence runs out 3 residues before the end of the CDR3; the remainder is reconstructed from the germline J gene. The chain is built from TRBV7-3 and TRBJ1-2, with D tentatively TRBD1 (6 bases). This CDR3 is 14 amino acids long. From germline, CDR1 is SGHTA and CDR2 FQGTGA. This CDR3 reads CASSLGGSYNDYTF. The covered CDR3 bases are TGTGCCAGCAGCTTAGGGGGCTCATACAATGAC.

Comments on this clone: The read is 3 residues too short to cover the CDR3 end, so that end is filled in from the germline J gene. The chain combines TRBV10-1 with TRBJ1-2; D gene unclear. V was shortened by 0 bases and J by 2 bases, with 10 bases between the two germline ends. The CDR3 length is 15 residues. The V gene's germline CDR1 is WNHNN and CDR2 SYGVQD (reference sequence). CDR3 sequence: CASSESLLRNYGYTF. The CDR3 DNA, read in part, is TGCGCCAGCAGTGAGTCCCTCCTAAGAAACTATGGC.

Concerning this clone itself: The CDR3 end lies 3 residues beyond the end of the read and is filled in from the germline J gene. The chain recombines TRBV7-2 with TRBJ1-2; 9 nucleotides match TRBD1. J was trimmed by 6 bases and V by 3 bases; bases with no gene match: 8. Looked up from germline, CDR1 is SGHTA and CDR2 is FQGNSA. The CDR3 sequence is 15 residues long. CDR3 sequence reads: CASSLWTGDGNGYTF. The covered CDR3 bases are TGTGCCAGCAGCTTGTGGACAGGGGATGGAAATGGC. The full variable domain, in which reference TRBV7-2 and TRBJ1-2 provide the parts outside the CDR3, is GAGVSQSPSNKVTEKGKDVELRCDPISGHTALYWYRQSLGQGLEFLIYFQGNSAPDKSGLPSDRFSAERTGGSVSTLTIQRTQQEDSAVYLCASSLWTGDGNGYTFGSGTRLTVV.

Note on this clone: The read ends 3 residues before the CDR3 terminus; that terminus is restored from the germline J gene. This rearrangement joins TRBV7-3 to TRBJ2-1; 7 bases match TRBD2. The germline V gene has CDR1 SGHTA and CDR2 FQGTGA. J lost 0 bases, V lost 0 bases, and 5 bases had no gene match. This CDR3 region has 17 residues. CDR3 DNA (partial): TGTGCCAGCAGCTTAACTAGCGGGCGAGGCTCCTACAATGAG. Translation gives CASSLTSGRGSYNE. The whole CDR3 sequence is CASSLTSGRGSYNEQFF.

A note on this clone: The read stops 3 residues short of the end of the CDR3; the missing end is completed from the germline J gene. The chain has TRBV5-6 and TRBJ2-2; tentatively, D is TRBD2 (5 bases). CDR3 length: 13 residues. The ends were cut back, 2 bases at V and 6 bases at J, with 8 bases in the middle. The germline CDR1 and CDR2 sequences are SGHDT and YYEEEE. Incomplete CDR3 DNA: TGTGCCAGCAGCTTCACCGGGGCCGGGGAG. Amino acids: CASSFTGAGE. The CDR3 as a whole reads CASSFTGAGELFF.

A word on this clone: The read is 3 residues too short to cover the CDR3 end, so that end is filled in from the germline J gene. The chain links TRBV5-1 to TRBJ2-7; 8 nucleotides line up with TRBD2. The length of the CDR3 is 15 residues. In germline, CDR1 is SGHRS, CDR2 YFSETQ. The trim removed 4 bases at V and 3 bases at J, leaving 9 bases unmatched. The chain's CDR3 is CASSGGLVGSYEQYF. The part of the CDR3 DNA that was read is TGCGCCAGCAGCGGGGGACTAGTCGGTAGCTACGAG.

Worth noting for this clone: The CDR3 goes on 3 residues after the read ends, and that part is filled in from the germline J gene. This rearrangement joins TRBV3-1 (or the pseudogene TRBV3-2) to TRBJ2-5, with 7 bases lining up with TRBD2. Losses at the gene ends were 2 bases for V and 3 bases for J; bases not matched to a gene: 6. This CDR3 is 15 amino acids long. The germline V gene encodes CDR1 LGHDT and CDR2 YNNKEL (reference sequence). The CDR3 DNA, read in part, is TGTGCCAGCAGCCAATACAGGCTAGCGGAAGAGACC. Translating it yields CASSQYRLAEET. The whole CDR3 reads CASSQYRLAEETQYF.

Concerning this clone: The CDR3 extends 3 residues past the end of the read, so its final part is completed from the germline J gene. The chain links TRBV19 to TRBJ2-2; either TRBD1 or TRBD2 may fit D (5 bases each). The germline V gene encodes CDR1 LNHDA and CDR2 SQIVND (reference sequence). CDR3 length equals 15 residues. The CDR3 sequence is CASRPERGGNEKLFF. The part of the CDR3 DNA that was read is TGTGCCAGTAGGCCTGAGAGGGGTGGTAATGAAAAG. Variable domain in full (rest from reference TRBV19 and TRBJ2-2): DGGITQSPKYLFRKEGQNVTLSCEQNLNHDAMYWYRQDPGQGLRLIYYSQIVNDFQKGDIAEGYSVSREKKESFPLTVTSAQKNPTAFYLCASRPERGGNEKLFFGEGSRLTVL.

Details on this clone: The CDR3 end lies 3 residues beyond the end of the read and is filled in from the germline J gene. The chain recombines TRBV20-1 with TRBJ2-5; 12 nucleotides match TRBD2. V trimming: 2 bases; J trimming: 2 bases; junction bases outside the gene matches: 6. Germline V CDR1 and CDR2: DFQATT, SNEGSKA (reference sequence). CDR3 length equals 16 residues. The chain's CDR3 is CSARSLAGGLQETQYF. The covered CDR3 bases are TGCAGTGCTAGATCCCTAGCGGGAGGGCTACAAGAGACC.

In regard to this clone: Read sequence stops 3 residues before the CDR3 end, and the germline J gene provides the missing end. The J gene is TRBJ1-2, the V gene TRBV19; D uncertain. The CDR3 sequence is 11 residues long. With 4 bases removed from V and 4 bases from J, the gap between germline ends came to 4 bases. Per the germline V gene, CDR1 is LNHDA and CDR2 is SQIVND (reference sequence). The CDR3 protein is CASSNGYGYTF. The part of the CDR3 DNA that was read is TGTGCCAGTAGTAACGGCTATGGC. Full variable domain (rest looked up from reference TRBV19 and TRBJ1-2): DGGITQSPKYLFRKEGQNVTLSCEQNLNHDAMYWYRQDPGQGLRLIYYSQIVNDFQKGDIAEGYSVSREKKESFPLTVTSAQKNPTAFYLCASSNGYGYTFGSGTRLTVV.

With regard to this clone: Read data end 3 residues before the CDR3 end; the end is taken from the germline J gene. The chain employs TRBV5-1 and TRBJ2-7; possibly TRBD2 for D (5 bases). The CDR3 contains 13 residues. Germline V gene sequence: CDR1 SGHRS, CDR2 YFSETQ. The V end was cut by 0 bases, the J end by 6 bases, with 10 bases between. CDR3 residues: CASSLAGVREQYF. Partial CDR3 DNA: TGCGCCAGCAGCTTGGCCGGGGTCCGCGAG. Looking up the rest from reference TRBV5-1 and TRBJ2-7 gives the full variable domain: KAGVTQTPRYLIKTRGQQVTLSCSPISGHRSVSWYQQTPGQGLQFLFEYFSETQRNKGNFPGRFSGRQFSNSRSEMNVSTLELGDSALYLCASSLAGVREQYFGPGTRLTVT.

A word on this clone: Sequencing ends 3 residues short of the CDR3 end; the germline J gene provides the rest. The chain recombines TRBV11-2 with TRBJ2-2, with D maybe TRBD1 (6 bases). This CDR3 has 15 residues. Germline loops: CDR1 SGHAT, CDR2 FQNNGV. The V end lost 5 bases, the J end lost 7 bases, and 17 bases lay between the germline ends. CDR3 loop: CASSPNGRGFGELFF. The DNA read from the CDR3 is TGTGCCAGCAGCCCAAATGGCAGGGGTTTCGGGGAG.

As regards this clone: The DNA ends 3 residues before the CDR3 does, and the rest of the CDR3 is filled in from the germline J gene. V is TRBV28 and J is TRBJ1-2, with a possible D match to TRBD1 (6 bases). Germline V CDR1 and CDR2: MDHEN, SYDVKM. This CDR3 has 14 residues. The sequenced CDR3 bases are TGTGCCAGCAGTTTAGAAACCAACCAGGGGGGC. This translates into CASSLETNQGG. In full, the CDR3 is CASSLETNQGGYTF.

A word on this clone: The missing CDR3 end, 3 residues past where the read stops, is filled in from the germline J gene. The chain joins TRBV18 to TRBJ2-1, with 10 bases fitting TRBD2. The length of the CDR3 is 15 residues. V lost 4 bases, J lost 4 bases, and 4 bases stayed unmatched. The germline CDR1 and CDR2 sequences are KGHSH and LQKENI. CDR3 DNA, as far as it was read: TGTGCCAGCTCACTGGCTAGCGGGAGTTACAATGAG. Encoded protein: CASSLASGSYNE. The entire CDR3 reads CASSLASGSYNEQFF.

On this clone: The read gets to within 3 residues of the CDR3 end, and the germline J gene fills in the rest. This rearrangement joins TRBV28 to TRBJ2-7; D unclear. The CDR3 is made up of 16 amino acids. The V end lost 2 bases, the J end lost 4 bases, and 18 bases lay between the germline ends. Germline loops: CDR1 MDHEN, CDR2 SYDVKM. CDR3 protein: CASSLNLPPLRYEQYF. CDR3 bases read: TGTGCCAGCAGTTTAAACCTGCCACCTCTTCGGTACGAG.

Note on this clone: Read coverage stops 3 residues before the CDR3 terminus; the germline J gene supplies the remainder. The chain combines TRBV30 with TRBJ2-7; tentatively, D is TRBD1 (5 bases). The CDR3 spans 13 residues. Germline V lookup: CDR1 GTSNPN, CDR2 SVGIG (reference sequence). The V and J ends lost 4 bases and 1 base respectively, with 11 bases between them. The sequenced part of the CDR3 DNA is TGTGCCTGGACCACTGACAGTTCCTACGAG. As protein: CAWTTDSSYE. The whole CDR3 is CAWTTDSSYEQYF.

Remarks on this clone: The DNA ends 3 residues before the CDR3 does, and the rest of the CDR3 is filled in from the germline J gene. V gene TRBV20-1 combines with J gene TRBJ1-4; weak D call: TRBD1 (5 bases). The CDR3 runs 16 residues. CDR1 and CDR2 (germline): DFQATT, SNEGSKA (reference sequence). The covered CDR3 bases are TGCAGTGCTAGAGGCAGGGCGAGGTCCTATAATTCACCA. Residues: CSARGRARSYNSP. The whole CDR3 reads CSARGRARSYNSPLFF.

Turning to this clone: The missing CDR3 end, 3 residues past where the read stops, is filled in from the germline J gene. The chain links TRBV20-1 to TRBJ2-3; 7 bases match TRBD1. V shed 3 bases, J shed 0 bases, and the junction held 9 bases outside the gene matches. Germline CDR1 and CDR2: DFQATT and SNEGSKA (reference sequence). The length of the CDR3 is 16 residues. Incomplete CDR3 DNA: TGCAGTGCTAGCGTACCGGGACAGCCTAGCACAGATACG. Translation: CSASVPGQPSTDT. The whole CDR3 protein reads CSASVPGQPSTDTQYF.

Of note for this clone: The CDR3 end falls 3 residues outside the read, so it is completed with the germline J gene. The chain couples TRBV19 to TRBJ1-3, with D possibly TRBD1 on 6 matching bases. V shed 5 bases and J shed 2 bases, with 16 bases lying between them. The CDR3 consists of 16 residues. CDR1 and CDR2 from the germline V gene are LNHDA and SQIVND (reference sequence). The CDR3 protein is CASSFLQGGPGNTIYF. The covered CDR3 bases are TGTGCCAGTAGTTTTCTACAGGGAGGTCCTGGAAACACC.

Concerning this clone: The CDR3 extends 3 residues past the end of the read, so its final part is completed from the germline J gene. The rearrangement uses TRBV20-1 and TRBJ1-1, with D unresolved. Trimming removed 6 bases from V and 1 base from J, with 12 bases in between. The CDR3 has 13 amino acids. Germline assignment: CDR1 DFQATT and CDR2 SNEGSKA (reference sequence). Partial CDR3 DNA: TGCAGTGCCACCCGACTGTGGAACACTGAA. It encodes CSATRLWNTE. The full CDR3 sequence reads CSATRLWNTEAFF.

As concerns this clone: The junction does not match germline at one end; this may be a read error. The read is 3 residues too short to cover the CDR3 end, so that end is filled in from the germline J gene. This sample also contains other DNA sequences that code for the same CDR3. V and J are TRBV30 and TRBJ1-3, with 7 bases identical to TRBD1. Germline V gene data show CDR1 as GTSNPN and CDR2 as SVGIG (reference sequence). CDR3 size: 14 residues. The covered CDR3 bases are TGTGCCTGGCAACAGGGGAACTCTGGAAACACG. It specifies CAWQQGNSGNT. The whole CDR3 sequence reads CAWQQGNSGNTIYF.